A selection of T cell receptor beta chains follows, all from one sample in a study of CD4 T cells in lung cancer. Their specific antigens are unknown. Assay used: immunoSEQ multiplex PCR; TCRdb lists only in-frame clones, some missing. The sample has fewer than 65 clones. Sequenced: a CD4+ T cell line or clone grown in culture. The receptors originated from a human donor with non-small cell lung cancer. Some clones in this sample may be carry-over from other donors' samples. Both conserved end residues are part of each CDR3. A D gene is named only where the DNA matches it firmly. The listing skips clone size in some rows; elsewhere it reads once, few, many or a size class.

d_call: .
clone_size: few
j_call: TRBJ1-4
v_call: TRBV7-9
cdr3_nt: TGTGCCAGCAGCCCTGCTGTATCGGGTGAAAAACTGTTTTTT
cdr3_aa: CASSPAVSGEKLFF

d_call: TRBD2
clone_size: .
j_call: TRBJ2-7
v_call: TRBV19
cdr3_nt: TGTGCCAGTAGTAACCGGACTAGCGGGAGGTACGAGCAGTACTTC
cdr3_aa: CASSNRTSGRYEQYF

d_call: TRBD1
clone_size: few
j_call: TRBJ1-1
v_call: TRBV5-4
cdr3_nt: TGTGCCAGCAGCCGGGACAGATGGACTGAAGCTTTCTTT
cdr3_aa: CASSRDRWTEAFF

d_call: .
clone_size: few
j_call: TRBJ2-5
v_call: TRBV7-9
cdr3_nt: TGTGCCAGCAGCATATTGCAAGAGACCCAGTACTTC
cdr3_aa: CASSILQETQYF

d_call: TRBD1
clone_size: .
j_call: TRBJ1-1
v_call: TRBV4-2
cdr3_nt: TGTGCCAGCAGCCAAGAACTTACCGGGACAGCCAACACTGAAGCTTTCTTT
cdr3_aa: CASSQELTGTANTEAFF

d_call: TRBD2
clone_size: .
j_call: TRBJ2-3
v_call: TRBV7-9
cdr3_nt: TGTGCCAGCAGCCCCGCGGGCCTTCAGCGGGGGGGCCCCACAGATACGCAGTATTTT
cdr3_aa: CASSPAGLQRGGPTDTQYF

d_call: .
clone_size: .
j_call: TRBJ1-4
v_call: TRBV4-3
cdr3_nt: TGCGCCAGCAGCCAAGATGGAAGGGGGGAAAAACTGTTTTTT
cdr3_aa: CASSQDGRGEKLFF

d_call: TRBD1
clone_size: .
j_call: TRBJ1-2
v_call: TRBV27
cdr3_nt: TGTGCCAGCAGACTGGGACAGGGGGACTATGGCTACACCTTC
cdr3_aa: CASRLGQGDYGYTF

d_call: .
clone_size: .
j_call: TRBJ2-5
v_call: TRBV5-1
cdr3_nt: TGCGCCAGCAGCTTGGAGGGGGGGGCTCAAGAGACCCAGTACTTC
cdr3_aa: CASSLEGGAQETQYF

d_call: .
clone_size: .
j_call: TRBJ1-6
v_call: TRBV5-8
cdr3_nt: TGTGCCAGCAGCTTGGGGACAACGAGCCCACCCTATTCACCCCTCCACTTT
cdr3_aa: CASSLGTTSPPYSPLHF

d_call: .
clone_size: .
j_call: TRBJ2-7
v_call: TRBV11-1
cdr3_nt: TGTGCCAGCAGCTTCCGGACCGTCTACGAGCAGTACTTC
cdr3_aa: CASSFRTVYEQYF

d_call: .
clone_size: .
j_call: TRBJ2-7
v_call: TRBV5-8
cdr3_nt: TGTGCCAGCAGCTTGGGGCAGTGGGGGCCGACATCGAGCTTC
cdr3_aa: CASSLGQWGPTSSF

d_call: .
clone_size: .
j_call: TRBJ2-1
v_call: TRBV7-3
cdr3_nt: TGTGCCAGCAGCCACCGGACGGACTTTGAGAATGAGCAGTTCTTC
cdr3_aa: CASSHRTDFENEQFF

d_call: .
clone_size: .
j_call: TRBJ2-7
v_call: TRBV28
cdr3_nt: TGTGCCACCGCTGACAGGAGTTACTACGAGCAGTACTTC
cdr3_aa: CATADRSYYEQYF

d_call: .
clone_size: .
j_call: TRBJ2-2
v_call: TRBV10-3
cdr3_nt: TGTGCCATCAGTGATGACAGGACGAACACCGGGGAGCTGTTTTTT
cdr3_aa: CAISDDRTNTGELFF

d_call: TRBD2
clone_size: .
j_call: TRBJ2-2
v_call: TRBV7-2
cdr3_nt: TGTGCCAGAGGGACTAGCGGGAACACCGGGGAGCTGTTTTTT
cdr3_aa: CARGTSGNTGELFF

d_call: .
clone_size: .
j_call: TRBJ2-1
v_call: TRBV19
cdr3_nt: TGTGCCAGTAGTACGGACAGACCGACGCCCTACAATGAGCAGTTCTTC
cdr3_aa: CASSTDRPTPYNEQFF

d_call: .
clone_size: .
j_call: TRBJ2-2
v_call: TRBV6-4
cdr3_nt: TGTGCCAGCAGTGACTCGCCAGACTCGCCGAACACCGGGGAGCTGTTTTTT
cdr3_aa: CASSDSPDSPNTGELFF

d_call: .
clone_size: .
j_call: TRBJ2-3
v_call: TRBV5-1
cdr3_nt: TGCGCCAGCAGCTTGGAAGGACAGCACACAGATACGCAGTATTTT
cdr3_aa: CASSLEGQHTDTQYF

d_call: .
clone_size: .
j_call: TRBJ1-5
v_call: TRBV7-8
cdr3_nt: TGTGCCAGCAGCCCCTCCCAGCAGGCAGAACCCAATCAGCCCCAGCATTTT
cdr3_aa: CASSPSQQAEPNQPQHF

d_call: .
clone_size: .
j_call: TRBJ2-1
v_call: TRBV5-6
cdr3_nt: TGTGCCAGCAGCTTGGCCCCGGGCCCTTACAATGAGCAGTTCTTC
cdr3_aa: CASSLAPGPYNEQFF

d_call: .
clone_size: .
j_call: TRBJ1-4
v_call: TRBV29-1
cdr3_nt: TGCAGCGGCCGAGAGGCAACTAATGAAAAACTGTTTTTT
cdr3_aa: CSGREATNEKLFF